The clone carrying this T cell receptor (beta chain) was picked up many times. Antigen unknown. This entry belongs to a study of early T cells in non-severe SARS-CoV-2 infection. Study details: Sequenced material consisted of bulk RNA (from unsorted whole blood), and chains were unpaired. Study outcomes and limitations: Anti-spike CD8 responses were favored by VDJdb matching, which missed private and CD4 specificities.

As part of library construction, unique molecular identifiers were attached to individual cDNA molecules. TCRdb redid the calling of the 5' RACE reads with MiXCR, one entry per CDR3 protein. The table lists tens of thousands of distinct CDR3 sequences, under 4.5% of them singletons, with more than 2.5% in the top ten. The source material was whole blood. The sequence was obtained from an adult who was a healthcare worker with PCR-confirmed SARS-CoV-2 infection or an uninfected control (not recorded which).

This CDR3 is CASSTDVSSYNEQFF. The CDR3 DNA follows: TGTGCCAGCAGCACGGACGTGAGCTCCTACAATGAGCAGTTCTTC. The genes are TRBV5-4 and TRBJ2-1; no reliable D call. V was shortened by 4 bases and J by 0 bases, with 11 bases between the two germline ends. Germline CDR1 reads SGHNT; CDR2 reads YYREEE (reference sequence). The CDR3 extends over 15 amino acids.